This TCR beta chain came from a study of cytomegalovirus exposure and HLA in healthy donors. The overall study: A previous analysis identified 117 million unique TCR beta sequences derived from 180 million or so T cells.

This clone was recorded once. The study ran its PCR with 60 Vbeta and 13 Jbeta primers. TCRdb's copy holds only in-frame clones and misses some; the assay was immunoSEQ multiplex PCR. The sample records about 160,000 clones, roughly 84% being singletons. Germline lookup yields CDR1 ENHRY and CDR2 SYGVKD. V lost 2 bases and J lost 5; bases outside the gene matches: 6. The CDR3 runs 15 residues. The V and J genes are TRBV10-3 and TRBJ2-5; 9 bases fit TRBD2. Sample: PBMCs. The source of this sequence is a man aged 18 to 35 in good health and CMV-seropositive. CDR3 coding DNA: TGTGCCATCAGTGAGGCGGGGGGGCCGCAGGAGACCCAGTACTTC. It is translated as CAISEAGGPQETQYF.